The T cell receptor beta chain described here comes from a study of response to subunit inactivated influenza vaccine. Findings and limits, study-wide: Researchers suggested that each seasonal influenza vaccination recruits few new T cells.

This clonotype was seen ten or more times. Its matching antigen is unknown. Trimming cost V 5 bases and J 7 bases, with 17 bases left between them. The CDR3 length is 13 residues. CDR1 is DFQATT, CDR2 SNEGSKA, per germline (reference sequence). TCRdb called the RT-PCR reads again in MiXCR, with one record for every CDR3 protein. The sample comprises roughly 500,000 distinct CDR3 sequences, about 17% of which are singletons, and 2.5% to 3.5% rests with the top ten. This sample comprised CD4+ T cells sorted from PBMCs, obtained less than 30 months after vaccination. The J gene is TRBJ1-2, the V gene TRBV20-1, with a tentative D call TRBD1 (5 bases). The receptor was derived from a man aged 45 to 75 who received an inactivated influenza vaccine. CDR3 coding DNA: TGCAGTGCTGCGACACAGGTGGGGGGTGGCTACACCTTC. This encodes CSAATQVGGGYTF.